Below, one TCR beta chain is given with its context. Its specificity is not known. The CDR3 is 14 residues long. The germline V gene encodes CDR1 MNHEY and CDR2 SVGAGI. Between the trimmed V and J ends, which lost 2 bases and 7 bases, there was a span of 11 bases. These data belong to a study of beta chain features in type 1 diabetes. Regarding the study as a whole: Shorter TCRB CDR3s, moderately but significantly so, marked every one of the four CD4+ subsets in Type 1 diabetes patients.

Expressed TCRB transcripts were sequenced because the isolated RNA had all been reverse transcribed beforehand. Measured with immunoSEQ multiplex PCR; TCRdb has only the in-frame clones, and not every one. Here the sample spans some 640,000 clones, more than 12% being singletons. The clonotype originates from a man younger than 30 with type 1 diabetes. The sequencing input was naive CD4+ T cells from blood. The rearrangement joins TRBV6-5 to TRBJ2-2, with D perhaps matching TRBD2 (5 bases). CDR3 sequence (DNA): TGTGCCAGCAGTTACCGAGGGTTGCACGGGGAGCTGTTTTTT. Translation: CASSYRGLHGELFF.